One and the same sample provided the 6 T cell receptor beta chains below, sequenced in a study of shared clonotypes between healthy human individuals. Data came from immunoSEQ multiplex PCR; TCRdb stores just in-frame clones and leaves some out. Among roughly 2 million clones listed, 85% to 95% were seen once. The sequenced material came from naive CD4+ T cells sorted from blood. Subset meaning: CD45RA+ positively selected. These receptors were obtained from a man aged 18 to 35 in good health.

The chain uses TRBV7-6 and TRBJ1-5, with no clear D. The CDR3 runs to 16 residues. Germline-derived CDR1 and CDR2 are SGHVS and FNYEAQ. The V and J ends lost 1 base and 0 bases respectively, with 10 bases between them. This chain's CDR3 is CASSLESASSNQPQHF. The DNA for the CDR3 is TGTGCCAGCAGCTTAGAGTCGGCGAGTAGCAATCAGCCCCAGCATTTT.

The CDR3 here is CASSLDPGARSGNTIYF. CDR3 sequence (DNA): TGTGCCAGCAGCTTGGATCCGGGGGCGCGGTCGGGAAACACCATATATTTT. V usage is TRBV5-4 and J usage is TRBJ1-3; tentatively, D is TRBD1 (6 bases). V lost 0 bases to trimming and J lost 4 bases, with 17 bases between them. Germline loops: CDR1 SGHNT, CDR2 YYREEE (reference sequence). The CDR3 contains 17 residues.

The chain links TRBV9 to TRBJ2-7, with TRBD2 identical over 8 bases. Germline CDR1 SGDLS, CDR2 YYNGEE. V was clipped by 0 bases and J by 1 base; unmatched bases: 6. The CDR3 runs to 16 residues. For the CDR3, the DNA is TGTGCCAGCAGCGTAGACAGCGGGAGATCATCCTACGAGCAGTACTTC. Encoded protein: CASSVDSGRSSYEQYF.

V and J are TRBV18 and TRBJ2-5; D could derive from TRBD1 or TRBD2 (5 bases each). V lost 3 bases to trimming and J lost 4 bases, with 12 bases between them. The CDR3 extends over 14 amino acids. Germline CDR1 KGHSH, CDR2 LQKENI. The CDR3 is CASSPGLGRETQYF. The DNA for the CDR3 is TGTGCCAGCTCACCCGGACTGGGGCGAGAGACCCAGTACTTC.

The CDR3 DNA is TGTGCCACCGGTGCAGGGGGTGAAAAACTGTTTTTT. Translated: CATGAGGEKLFF. V and J are TRBV10-3 and TRBJ1-4, with 7 bases matching TRBD1. V gave up 10 bases and J gave up 7 bases; unmatched junction bases: 6. In germline, CDR1 is ENHRY, CDR2 SYGVKD. The CDR3 sequence is 12 residues long.

There are many counts of this clone. J is TRBJ2-7 and V is TRBV6-5; tentatively, D is TRBD1 or TRBD2 (7 bases each). This CDR3 has 15 residues. Trimming shortened V by 7 bases and J by 0 bases, and 16 bases separated the two germline ends. Germline V gene lookup returns CDR1 MNHEY and CDR2 SVGAGI. The CDR3 coding sequence is TGTGCCAGCACTCCCGGGGGGACAGCCTCCTACGAGCAGTACTTC. As protein: CASTPGGTASYEQYF.